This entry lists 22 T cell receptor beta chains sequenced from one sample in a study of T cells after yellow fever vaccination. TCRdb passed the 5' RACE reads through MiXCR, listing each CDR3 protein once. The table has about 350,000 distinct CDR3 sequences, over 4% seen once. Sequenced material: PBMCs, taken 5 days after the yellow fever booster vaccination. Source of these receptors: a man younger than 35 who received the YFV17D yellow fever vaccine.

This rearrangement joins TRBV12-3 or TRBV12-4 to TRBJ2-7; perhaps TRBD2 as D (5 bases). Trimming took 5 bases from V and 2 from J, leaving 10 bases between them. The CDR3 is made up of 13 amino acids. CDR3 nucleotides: TGTGCCAGCAGTCGGACGGGGACCTACGAGCAGTACGTC. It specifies CASSRTGTYEQYV.

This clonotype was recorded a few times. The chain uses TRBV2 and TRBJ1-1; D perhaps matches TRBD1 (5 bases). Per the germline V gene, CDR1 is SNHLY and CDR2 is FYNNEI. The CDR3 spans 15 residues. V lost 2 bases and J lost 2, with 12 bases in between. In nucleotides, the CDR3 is TGTGCCAGCAGTGAACAGGGTCCAGGTAACACTGAAGCTTTCTTT. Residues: CASSEQGPGNTEAFF.

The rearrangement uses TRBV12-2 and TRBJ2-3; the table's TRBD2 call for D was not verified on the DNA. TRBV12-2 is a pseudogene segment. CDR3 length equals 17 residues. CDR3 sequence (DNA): TGTGCAAGTCGCTTAGCGCCGTGTAGCGGGGCCACAGATACGCAGTATTTT. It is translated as CASRLAPCSGATDTQYF.

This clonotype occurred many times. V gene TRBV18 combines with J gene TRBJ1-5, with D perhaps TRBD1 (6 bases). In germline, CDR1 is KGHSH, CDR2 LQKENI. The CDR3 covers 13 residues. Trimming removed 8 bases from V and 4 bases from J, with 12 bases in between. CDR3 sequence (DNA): TGTGCCAGCGCCGGACAGCTTAATCAGCCCCAGCATTTT. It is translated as CASAGQLNQPQHF.

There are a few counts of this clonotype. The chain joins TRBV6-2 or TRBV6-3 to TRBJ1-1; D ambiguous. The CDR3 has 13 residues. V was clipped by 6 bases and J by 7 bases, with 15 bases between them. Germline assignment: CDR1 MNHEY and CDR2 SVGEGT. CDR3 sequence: CASSAPGGVEAFF. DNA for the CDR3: TGTGCCAGCAGCGCTCCGGGCGGCGTTGAAGCTTTCTTT.

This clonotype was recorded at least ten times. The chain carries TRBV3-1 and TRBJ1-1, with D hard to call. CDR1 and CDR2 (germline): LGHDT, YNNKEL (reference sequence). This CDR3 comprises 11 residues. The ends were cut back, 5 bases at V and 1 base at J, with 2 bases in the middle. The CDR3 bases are TGTGCCAGCAGCGGGAACACTGAAGCTTTCTTT. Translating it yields CASSGNTEAFF.

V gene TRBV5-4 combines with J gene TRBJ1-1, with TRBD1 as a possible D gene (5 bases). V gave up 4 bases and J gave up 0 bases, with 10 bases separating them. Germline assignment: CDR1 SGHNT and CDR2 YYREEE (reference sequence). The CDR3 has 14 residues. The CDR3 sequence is CASSTTVMNTEAFF. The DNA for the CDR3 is TGTGCCAGCAGCACGACAGTCATGAACACTGAAGCTTTCTTT.

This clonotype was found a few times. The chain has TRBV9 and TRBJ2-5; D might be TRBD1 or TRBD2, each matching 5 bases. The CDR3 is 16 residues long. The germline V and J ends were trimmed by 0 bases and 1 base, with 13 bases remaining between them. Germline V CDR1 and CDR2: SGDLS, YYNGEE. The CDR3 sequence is CASSVGTSGLQETQYF. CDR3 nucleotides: TGTGCCAGCAGCGTAGGGACGTCGGGGCTCCAAGAGACCCAGTACTTC.

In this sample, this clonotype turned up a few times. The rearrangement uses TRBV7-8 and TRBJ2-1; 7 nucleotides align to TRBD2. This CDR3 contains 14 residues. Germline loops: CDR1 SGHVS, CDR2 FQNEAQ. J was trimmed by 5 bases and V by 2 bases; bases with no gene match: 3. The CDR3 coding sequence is TGTGCCAGCAGCTTACAGCGGGGTCACAATGAGCAGTTCTTC. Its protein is CASSLQRGHNEQFF.

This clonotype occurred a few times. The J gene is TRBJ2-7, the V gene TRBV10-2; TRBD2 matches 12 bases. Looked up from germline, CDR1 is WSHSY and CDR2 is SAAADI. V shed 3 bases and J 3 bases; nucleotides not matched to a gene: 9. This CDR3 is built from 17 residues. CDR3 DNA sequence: TGCGCCAGCAGTGACGGGGCTAGCGGGGGGGTACACTACGAGCAGTACTTC. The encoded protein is CASSDGASGGVHYEQYF.

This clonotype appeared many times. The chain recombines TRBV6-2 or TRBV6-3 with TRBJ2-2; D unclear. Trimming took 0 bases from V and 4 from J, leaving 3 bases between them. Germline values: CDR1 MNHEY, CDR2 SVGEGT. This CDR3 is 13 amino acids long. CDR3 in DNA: TGTGCCAGCAGTTACTCGACCACCGGGGAGCTGTTTTTT. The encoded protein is CASSYSTTGELFF.

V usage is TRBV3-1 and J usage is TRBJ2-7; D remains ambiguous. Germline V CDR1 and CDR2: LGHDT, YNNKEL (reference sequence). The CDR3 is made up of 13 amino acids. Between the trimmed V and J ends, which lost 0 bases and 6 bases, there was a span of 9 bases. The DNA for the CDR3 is TGTGCCAGCAGCCAAGAATGGGGTACCGAGCAGTACGTC. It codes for CASSQEWGTEQYV.

The CDR3 spells CASSEGQGVKAFF. The CDR3 DNA reads as TGTGCCAGCAGCGAGGGACAGGGCGTTAAAGCTTTCTTT. The chain employs TRBV27 and TRBJ1-1; TRBD1 agrees at 9 bases. Losses at the gene ends were 6 bases for V and 9 bases for J; bases not matched to a gene: 8. CDR3 size: 13 residues. Germline loops: CDR1 MNHEY, CDR2 SMNVEV (reference sequence).

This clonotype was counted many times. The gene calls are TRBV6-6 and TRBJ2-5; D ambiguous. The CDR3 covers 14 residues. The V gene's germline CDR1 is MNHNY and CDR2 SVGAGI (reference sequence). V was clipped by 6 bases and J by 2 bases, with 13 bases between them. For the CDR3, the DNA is TGTGCCAGCAGCCTCTTCGGGCAGCAAGAGACCCAGTACTTC. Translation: CASSLFGQQETQYF.

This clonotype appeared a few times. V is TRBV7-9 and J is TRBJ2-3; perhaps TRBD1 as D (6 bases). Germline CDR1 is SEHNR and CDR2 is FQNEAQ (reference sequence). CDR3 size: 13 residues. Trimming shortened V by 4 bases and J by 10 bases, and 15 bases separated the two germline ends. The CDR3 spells CASSSRQEFSQYF. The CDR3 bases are TGTGCCAGCAGCTCCCGACAGGAGTTTTCGCAGTATTTT.

CDR3 DNA: TGTGCCAGCAGCGCCCAAGGGACAGGGGTCCCTAATACTGAAGCTTTCTTT. It specifies CASSAQGTGVPNTEAFF. The V gene is TRBV6-1, the J gene TRBJ1-1; 10 bases fit TRBD1. Germline-derived CDR1 and CDR2 are MNHNS and SASEGT. The J segment lost 5 bases and the V segment lost 6 bases, leaving 15 bases of the junction unmatched. There are 17 residues in the CDR3.

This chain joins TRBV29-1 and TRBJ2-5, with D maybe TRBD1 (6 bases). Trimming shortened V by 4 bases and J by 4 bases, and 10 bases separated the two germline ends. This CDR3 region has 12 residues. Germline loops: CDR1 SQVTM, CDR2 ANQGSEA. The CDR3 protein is CSVGKGGETQYF. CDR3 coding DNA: TGCAGCGTTGGTAAAGGGGGAGAGACCCAGTACTTC.

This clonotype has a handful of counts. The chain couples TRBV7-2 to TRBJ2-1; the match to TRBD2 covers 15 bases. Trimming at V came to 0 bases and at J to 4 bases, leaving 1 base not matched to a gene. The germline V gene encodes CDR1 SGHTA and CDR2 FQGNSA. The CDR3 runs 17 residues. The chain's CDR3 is CASSLAGTSGGYNEQFF. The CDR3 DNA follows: TGTGCCAGCAGCTTAGCGGGGACTAGCGGGGGGTACAATGAGCAGTTCTTC.

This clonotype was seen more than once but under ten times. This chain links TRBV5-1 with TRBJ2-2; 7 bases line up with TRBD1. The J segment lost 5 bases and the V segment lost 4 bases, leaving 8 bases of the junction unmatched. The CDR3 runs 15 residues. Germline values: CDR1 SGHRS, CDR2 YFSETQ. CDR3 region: CASSLMTGSTGELFF. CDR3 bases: TGCGCCAGCAGCCTGATGACAGGGTCAACCGGGGAGCTGTTTTTT.

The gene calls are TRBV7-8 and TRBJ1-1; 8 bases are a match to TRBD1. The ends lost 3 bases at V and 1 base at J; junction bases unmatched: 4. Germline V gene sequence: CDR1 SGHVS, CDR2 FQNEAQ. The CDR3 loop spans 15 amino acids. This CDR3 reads CASSFADRGNTEAFF. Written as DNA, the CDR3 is TGTGCCAGCAGCTTCGCCGACAGGGGGAACACTGAAGCTTTCTTT. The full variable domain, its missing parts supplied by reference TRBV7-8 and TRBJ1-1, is GAGVSQSPRYKVAKRGQDVALRCDPISGHVSLFWYQQALGQGPEFLTYFQNEAQLDKSGLPSDRFFAERPEGSVSTLKIQRTQQEDSAVYLCASSFADRGNTEAFFGQGTRLTVV.

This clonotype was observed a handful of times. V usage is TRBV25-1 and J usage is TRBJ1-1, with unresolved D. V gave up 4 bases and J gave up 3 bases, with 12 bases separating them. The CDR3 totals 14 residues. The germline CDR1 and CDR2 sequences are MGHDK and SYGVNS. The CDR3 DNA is TGTGCCAGCAGTGCCCCGGGGAGGGACACTGAAGCTTTCTTT. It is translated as CASSAPGRDTEAFF.

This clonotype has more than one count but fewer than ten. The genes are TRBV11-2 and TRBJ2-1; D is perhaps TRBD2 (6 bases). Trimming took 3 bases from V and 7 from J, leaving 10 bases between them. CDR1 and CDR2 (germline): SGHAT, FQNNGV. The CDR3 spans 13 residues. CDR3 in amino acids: CASSLEGRNEQFF. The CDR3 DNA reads TGTGCCAGCAGCTTGGAGGGAAGGAATGAGCAGTTCTTC.